These 5 T cell receptor beta chains share one sample of origin, sequenced in a study of T cells of healthy individuals. TCRdb re-analysed the 5' RACE reads in MiXCR, keeping a single row per CDR3 protein. The sample has around 100,000 distinct CDR3 sequences; under 20% are singletons. The receptor set was obtained from a human donor in good health.

This clonotype has a handful of counts. The chain uses TRBV27 and TRBJ2-1; 9 nucleotides agree with TRBD1. The germline V gene has CDR1 MNHEY and CDR2 SMNVEV (reference sequence). CDR3 length: 15 residues. After removal of 3 bases from V and 8 bases from J, the junction contained 8 bases not matched to a gene. The CDR3 DNA reads TGTGCCAGCAGTTTGGGGACAGGGACCAGCCATGAGCAGTTCTTC. Its protein is CASSLGTGTSHEQFF.

This clonotype came up a few times. The rearrangement links TRBV27 to TRBJ1-5; D remains ambiguous. Per germline, CDR1 MNHEY and CDR2 SMNVEV (reference sequence). Trimming took 1 base from V and 4 from J, leaving 8 bases between them. CDR3 length: 14 residues. The CDR3 loop reads CASSLLGINQPQHF. The DNA of the CDR3 is TGTGCCAGCAGTTTATTGGGCATAAATCAGCCCCAGCATTTT.

The chain uses TRBV5-6 and TRBJ2-1; TRBD2 matches 8 bases. The CDR3 covers 12 residues. Germline CDR1 reads SGHDT; CDR2 reads YYEEEE. With V trimmed by 3 bases and J by 12 bases, 5 bases remained unmatched. The CDR3 reads CASSSLSGGQFF. The CDR3 nucleotides read TGTGCCAGCAGCTCGCTAAGCGGGGGGCAGTTCTTC.

The V call is TRBV29-1, the J call TRBJ2-2, with unresolved D. V lost 7 bases, J lost 1 base, and 13 bases lay in between. The germline V gene encodes CDR1 SQVTM and CDR2 ANQGSEA. This CDR3 has 14 amino acids. The CDR3 reads CSAGRVGNTGELFF. CDR3 in DNA: TGCAGCGCCGGAAGGGTAGGGAACACCGGGGAGCTGTTTTTT.

The V gene is TRBV6-5, the J gene TRBJ2-7, with 9 bases aligning to TRBD2. Per the germline V gene, CDR1 is MNHEY and CDR2 is SVGAGI. This CDR3 is built from 18 residues. Trimming removed 4 bases from V and 3 bases from J; junction bases left unmatched: 16. The CDR3 here is CASSSRGGGLAGSYEQYF. In DNA form, the CDR3 reads TGTGCCAGCAGTTCTAGAGGGGGCGGGCTAGCGGGGAGCTACGAGCAGTACTTC.